The 14 T cell receptor beta chains presented below share a single source sample, sequenced in a study of T cell clonality in common variable immunodeficiency. Repertoires were generated with immunoSEQ multiplex PCR, while TCRdb's copy carries only in-frame clones and drops some. In total the sample includes 25,000 to 35,000 clones, none of them seen once. The study, taken as a whole, reports: Reportedly, TCR beta sequences from common variable immunodeficiency showed fewer deletions and N-nucleotide insertions.

Their cognate antigens are unknown. The sample comprised peripheral blood mononuclear cells. The receptors derive from a human donor with common variable immunodeficiency.

Note on this clone: The DNA ends 3 residues before the CDR3 does, and the rest of the CDR3 is filled in from the germline J gene. The V and J genes are TRBV18 and TRBJ1-2; D is ambiguous. CDR3 length: 16 amino acids. Germline CDR1 reads KGHSH; CDR2 reads LQKENI. V lost 3 bases, J lost 4 bases, and 18 bases lay in between. This CDR3 reads CASSPLSQERSYGYTF. CDR3 DNA (partial): TGTGCCAGCTCACCCCTTTCCCAGGAACGTTCCTATGGC.

In its sample, this clone was seen many times. The observed sequence ends 3 residues before the CDR3 terminus, with the missing tail filled in from the germline J gene. The chain combines TRBV29-1 with TRBJ2-1; D call uncertain. The CDR3 runs 12 residues. Trimming left V 1 base short and J 6 bases short, with 7 bases between. Per germline, CDR1 SQVTM and CDR2 ANQGSEA. Partial CDR3 DNA: TGCAGCGTTGAAGTGTCGGGCAATGAG. It codes for CSVEVSGNE. Given in full, the CDR3 is CSVEVSGNEQFF.

This clone appeared a few times. The read ends 3 residues early relative to the CDR3; the germline J gene fills the gap. The J gene is TRBJ2-1, the V gene TRBV19; the match to TRBD2 covers 9 bases. The CDR3 has 17 residues. The germline V gene has CDR1 LNHDA and CDR2 SQIVND (reference sequence). V lost 11 bases to trimming and J lost 2 bases; unmatched junction nucleotides: 16. The part of the CDR3 DNA that was read is TGTGCCTCCCAGAAAAACCCGGGACTAGCCCCCTACAATGAG. Amino acid sequence: CASQKNPGLAPYNE. The full CDR3 reads CASQKNPGLAPYNEQFF.

This clone has more than one count but fewer than ten. The CDR3 goes on 3 residues after the read ends, and that part is filled in from the germline J gene. This chain uses TRBV11-2 with TRBJ2-5; TRBD1 aligns across 12 bases. CDR1 and CDR2 (germline): SGHAT, FQNNGV. Losses at the gene ends were 5 bases for V and 5 bases for J; bases not matched to a gene: 6. This CDR3 is 15 amino acids long. The CDR3 protein is CASSPGTGGVETQYF. The sequenced part of the CDR3 DNA is TGTGCCAGCAGCCCTGGGACAGGGGGCGTGGAGACC. The whole variable domain, remainder taken from reference TRBV11-2 and TRBJ2-5, is EAGVAQSPRYKIIEKRQSVAFWCNPISGHATLYWYQQILGQGPKLLIQFQNNGVVDDSQLPKDRFSAERLKGVDSTLKIQPAKLEDSAVYLCASSPGTGGVETQYFGPGTRLLVL.

Points on this clone: With the read ending 3 residues before the CDR3 end, the germline J gene is used to fill in that end. The V and J genes are TRBV19 and TRBJ1-5, with 8 bases lining up with TRBD1. Germline V gene sequence: CDR1 LNHDA, CDR2 SQIVND (reference sequence). The V and J ends lost 5 bases and 6 bases, in that order; junction bases with no gene match: 6. CDR3 length equals 14 residues. Partial CDR3 DNA: TGTGCCAGTAGTTTGGACAGGGTTAGTCAGCCC. This sequence encodes CASSLDRVSQP. The entire CDR3 protein is CASSLDRVSQPQHF.

The sample holds many counts of this clone. The CDR3 end lies 3 residues beyond the end of the read and is filled in from the germline J gene. This chain uses TRBV30 with TRBJ1-2, with D perhaps TRBD1 (5 bases). The CDR3 contains 14 residues. The V and J ends lost 5 bases and 6 bases respectively, with 19 bases between them. Germline loops: CDR1 GTSNPN, CDR2 SVGIG (reference sequence). Incomplete CDR3 DNA: TGTGCCTGGGGGCTTGGGAGGGGAGAAGATGGC. It encodes CAWGLGRGEDG. The entire CDR3 reads CAWGLGRGEDGYTF. The full variable domain, rest sourced from reference TRBV30 and TRBJ1-2, is SQTIHQWPATLVQPVGSPLSLECTVEGTSNPNLYWYRQAAGRGLQLLFYSVGIGQISSEVPQNLSASRPQDRQFILSSKKLLLSDSGFYLCAWGLGRGEDGYTFGSGTRLTVV.

This clone has at least ten counts. The read comes to an end 3 residues before the CDR3 does, leaving the germline J gene to fill in the end. This chain uses TRBV29-1 with TRBJ1-1; perhaps TRBD1 as D (5 bases). The V gene's germline CDR1 is SQVTM and CDR2 ANQGSEA. This CDR3 spans 13 amino acids. Between the trimmed V and J ends, which lost 7 bases and 1 base, there was a span of 13 bases. The CDR3 region is CSARKGSNTEAFF. Partial CDR3 DNA: TGCAGCGCGCGCAAGGGGTCGAACACTGAA.

This clone was seen many times. Coverage ceases 3 residues before the CDR3 finishes, and the germline J gene fills in the end. The J gene is TRBJ2-3, the V gene TRBV2, with D possibly TRBD2 on 5 matching bases. The CDR3 totals 12 residues. V lost 6 bases to trimming and J lost 4 bases, with 8 bases between them. Germline CDR1 reads SNHLY; CDR2 reads FYNNEI. The CDR3 loop reads CASSQEADTQYF. CDR3 DNA, as far as it was read: TGTGCCAGCAGCCAGGAGGCAGATACG.

This clone has a count of ten or more. The part of the CDR3 DNA that was read is TGTGCCAGCAGTCAAAGGGCGGGGGCTAATGAAAAA. It translates to CASSQRAGANEK. The CDR3 as a whole reads CASSQRAGANEKLFF. The rearrangement uses TRBV6-4 and TRBJ1-4, with D possibly TRBD1 on 5 matching bases. With the read ending 3 residues before the CDR3 end, the germline J gene is used to fill in that end. The V gene lost 5 bases and the J gene lost 3 bases, with 13 bases spanning the gap. The CDR3 has 15 residues. Looked up from germline, CDR1 is MRHNA and CDR2 is SNTAGT.

This clone occurred many times. The read comes to an end 3 residues before the CDR3 does, leaving the germline J gene to fill in the end. The gene calls are TRBV7-2 and TRBJ1-1; no clear D. The CDR3 totals 11 residues. CDR1 and CDR2 (germline): SGHTA, FQGNSA. CDR3 sequence: CASSLGLSAFF. The sequenced part of the CDR3 DNA is TGTGCCAGCAGCTTAGGTCTCTCA. Complete variable domain (other parts from reference TRBV7-2 and TRBJ1-1): GAGVSQSPSNKVTEKGKDVELRCDPISGHTALYWYRQSLGQGLEFLIYFQGNSAPDKSGLPSDRFSAERTGGSVSTLTIQRTQQEDSAVYLCASSLGLSAFFGQGTRLTVV.

The table lists this clone with many counts. From the germline J gene comes the end of the CDR3, since the read stops 3 residues before it. The V call is TRBV18, the J call TRBJ2-7; 13 nucleotides agree with TRBD2. V lost 4 bases, J lost 4 bases, and 4 bases stayed unmatched. This CDR3 has 15 amino acids. The V gene's germline CDR1 is KGHSH and CDR2 LQKENI. CDR3 region: CASSQGTSGNYEQYF. CDR3 DNA, as far as it was read: TGTGCCAGCTCACAAGGGACTAGCGGGAATTACGAG.

Concerning this clone itself: From the germline J gene comes the end of the CDR3, since the read stops 3 residues before it. The V and J genes are TRBV19 and TRBJ2-3; D is unclear. Trimming cost V 2 bases and J 3 bases, with 3 bases left between them. CDR3 length equals 12 residues. Germline V CDR1 and CDR2: LNHDA, SQIVND (reference sequence). This chain's CDR3 is CASSILTDTQYF. Partial CDR3 DNA: TGTGCCAGTAGTATATTAACAGATACG.

Details on this clone: The read terminates 3 residues ahead of where the CDR3 ends, so the germline J gene completes it. The chain combines TRBV20-1 with TRBJ2-1; 12 nucleotides align to TRBD2. The germline CDR1 and CDR2 sequences are DFQATT and SNEGSKA (reference sequence). The CDR3 length is 15 residues. V gave up 3 bases and J gave up 9 bases; unmatched junction bases: 9. The part of the CDR3 DNA that was read is TGCAGTGCTAGGAGGACTAGCGGGGAGCGGGGTGAG. It translates to CSARRTSGERGE. Given in full, the CDR3 is CSARRTSGERGEQFF.

The table lists this clone with many counts. The read ends 3 residues shy of where the CDR3 ends; the end is completed using the germline J gene. V gene TRBV29-1 combines with J gene TRBJ2-1; maybe TRBD2 (5 bases). V lost 4 bases, J lost 6 bases, and 19 bases lay in between. Germline V gives CDR1 SQVTM, CDR2 ANQGSEA. This CDR3 contains 15 residues. The covered CDR3 bases are TGCAGCGTTGTACCCACCGAGGGTCCTCTCAATGAG. Protein: CSVVPTEGPLNE. From start to end, the CDR3 is CSVVPTEGPLNEQFF.